This entry lists 20 T cell receptor beta chains sequenced from one sample in a study of blood T cells in healthy people across ages. PCR was performed a second time for about 7 to 12 cycles using a sample-barcoded 5' primer and a J-beta primer mix. TCRdb re-called the 5' RACE reads through MiXCR, storing one row per CDR3 protein. The data hold about 970,000 distinct CDR3 sequences, with roughly half observed a single time. The sample consisted of blood. All receptors derive from an older woman in good health.

This clonotype turned up a few times. The chain is built from TRBV12-3 or TRBV12-4 and TRBJ2-3; possible D gene TRBD2, 5 bases. The CDR3 contains 13 residues. V was shortened by 6 bases and J by 5 bases, with 12 bases between the two germline ends. The CDR3 sequence: CASSLSGKDTQYF. The CDR3 DNA sequence: TGTGCCAGCAGCCTATCGGGGAAAGATACGCAGTATTTT.

This chain links TRBV7-8 with TRBJ2-1; TRBD2 aligns across 11 bases. This CDR3 has 14 amino acids. Germline loops: CDR1 SGHVS, CDR2 FQNEAQ. V lost 8 bases and J lost 6; bases outside the gene matches: 6. The CDR3 spells CASRGLAGFNEQFF. Written as DNA, the CDR3 is TGTGCCAGCCGTGGACTAGCGGGCTTCAATGAGCAGTTCTTC.

The genes are TRBV4-3 and TRBJ2-1, with a tentative D call TRBD1 (6 bases). CDR3 length equals 18 residues. Germline V gene lookup returns CDR1 LGHNA and CDR2 YSLEER. Deletions cut 0 bases from V and 0 bases from J, with 15 bases between. The CDR3: CASSQDTGRVSSYNEQFF. As DNA, the CDR3 is TGCGCCAGCAGCCAAGATACAGGGCGGGTGTCCTCCTACAATGAGCAGTTCTTC.

V gene TRBV18 combines with J gene TRBJ2-2; 7 positions agree with TRBD1. The CDR3 contains 14 residues. V was pared by 8 bases and J by 0 bases, with 3 bases of the junction left unmatched. Germline loops: CDR1 KGHSH, CDR2 LQKENI. The CDR3 loop reads CASRGQTNTGELFF. In DNA form, the CDR3 reads TGTGCCAGCCGGGGACAGACGAACACCGGGGAGCTGTTTTTT.

This chain joins TRBV28 and TRBJ1-6, with a possible D match to TRBD1 (5 bases). The CDR3 is 15 residues long. V lost 3 bases, J lost 11 bases, and 17 bases lay in between. Germline CDR1 MDHEN, CDR2 SYDVKM. The DNA for the CDR3 is TGTGCCAGCAGTTTTTACGGGGGGTTTGGGGCACCCCTCCACTTT. Translating it yields CASSFYGGFGAPLHF.

In DNA, the CDR3 is TGCAGCGTCTCGGAGACGGCCTCCTACAATGAGCAGTTCTTC. Its protein is CSVSETASYNEQFF. The chain couples TRBV29-1 to TRBJ2-1, with D unclear. This CDR3 region has 14 residues. V was cut by 6 bases and J by 0 bases, with 12 bases left in between. CDR1 SQVTM and CDR2 ANQGSEA come from the germline V gene.

The chain combines TRBV3-1 with TRBJ2-5; TRBD2 might be the D (6 bases). CDR3 length equals 12 residues. The germline gives CDR1 LGHDT, CDR2 YNNKEL (reference sequence). V lost 3 bases and J 13 bases, leaving 15 bases between the germline ends. The CDR3: CASSQTRDRRYF. DNA for the CDR3: TGTGCCAGCAGCCAGACTAGGGATAGGCGGTACTTC.

The rearrangement uses TRBV7-3 and TRBJ2-1; D call uncertain. Trimming removed 3 bases at V and 11 bases at J, with 8 bases between. In germline, CDR1 is SGHTA, CDR2 FQGTGA. The CDR3 length is 11 residues. The CDR3 region is CASSLNGKQFF. The CDR3 region has the DNA TGTGCCAGCAGCTTGAATGGGAAGCAGTTCTTC.

With respect to this clonotype: In this CDR3 the conserved last residue, phenylalanine or tryptophan, is missing, so a read error is likely. J is TRBJ2-6 and V is TRBV4-3, with D possibly TRBD1 on 5 matching bases. The CDR3 length is 16 residues. V was clipped by 5 bases and J by 0 bases, with 11 bases between them. The V gene's germline CDR1 is LGHNA and CDR2 YSLEER. The CDR3 here is CASSSRQHSGANVLTL. The CDR3 nucleotides read TGCGCCAGCAGCTCGAGACAGCACTCTGGGGCCAACGTCCTGACTCTC.

This CDR3 is CSAVRPGVTDTQYF. CDR3 coding DNA: TGCAGTGCAGTCAGGCCAGGGGTCACAGATACGCAGTATTTT. The chain is built from TRBV20-1 and TRBJ2-3; TRBD1 might be the D (6 bases). The germline V gene encodes CDR1 DFQATT and CDR2 SNEGSKA (reference sequence). The V end lost 6 bases, the J end lost 2 bases, and 15 bases lay between the germline ends. This CDR3 has 14 residues.

The V gene is TRBV21-1, the J gene TRBJ1-1; TRBD1, the table's D call, was not compared with the DNA. TRBV21-1 is listed as a pseudogene. The CDR3 extends over 12 amino acids. CDR3 in amino acids: CASSEGGGEAFF. CDR3 coding DNA: TGTGCCAGCAGCGAAGGGGGGGGTGAAGCTTTCTTT.

This chain uses TRBV25-1 with TRBJ1-5, with a weak D call TRBD1 (5 bases). Trimming stripped 3 bases from V and 4 bases from J, with 22 bases between. Germline V gives CDR1 MGHDK, CDR2 SYGVNS. The CDR3 runs to 18 residues. CDR3 in amino acids: CASSDGKGPALRNQPQHF. The CDR3 nucleotides are TGTGCCAGCAGTGACGGAAAGGGGCCCGCTTTGCGGAATCAGCCCCAGCATTTT.

This clonotype was seen a few times. The CDR3: CASSLGTGYTYEQYF. The CDR3 DNA reads TGTGCCAGCAGCCTCGGGACAGGGTATACCTACGAGCAGTACTTC. The chain couples TRBV3-1 to TRBJ2-7, with TRBD1 matching over 9 bases. V gave up 4 bases and J gave up 2 bases; unmatched junction bases: 6. CDR1 is LGHDT and CDR2 is YNNKEL in the germline V gene (reference sequence). CDR3 length: 15 amino acids.

This clonotype was observed a few times. The rearrangement uses TRBV7-2 and TRBJ2-3, with D possibly being TRBD2 (6 bases). The germline V gene has CDR1 SGHTA and CDR2 FQGNSA. This CDR3 is built from 13 residues. V lost 5 bases to trimming and J lost 5 bases, with 11 bases between them. CDR3 loop: CASSIGTQDTQYF. CDR3 coding DNA: TGTGCCAGCAGCATCGGGACTCAAGATACGCAGTATTTT. Supplemented by reference TRBV7-2 and TRBJ2-3, the full variable domain reads GAGVSQSPSNKVTEKGKDVELRCDPISGHTALYWYRQSLGQGLEFLIYFQGNSAPDKSGLPSDRFSAERTGGSVSTLTIQRTQQEDSAVYLCASSIGTQDTQYFGPGTRLTVL.

The chain employs TRBV5-5 and TRBJ2-2, with 7 bases aligning to TRBD1. The CDR3 consists of 15 residues. The trim removed 6 bases at V and 3 bases at J, leaving 8 bases unmatched. CDR1 is SGHKS and CDR2 is YYEKEE in the germline V gene (reference sequence). CDR3 sequence (DNA): TGTGCCAGCAAATGGGATGGGACAGACACCGGGGAGCTGTTTTTT. This codes for CASKWDGTDTGELFF.

The rearrangement links TRBV24-1 to TRBJ2-1, with D possibly being TRBD1 or TRBD2 (6 bases each). The CDR3 consists of 15 residues. The V end lost 6 bases, the J end lost 7 bases, and 18 bases lay between the germline ends. Germline CDR1 and CDR2: KGHDR and SFDVKD. The CDR3 DNA reads as TGTGCCACCAGTTTCGGGGGCCCCGAGAATAATGAGCAGTTCTTC. Translation: CATSFGGPENNEQFF.

This clonotype was found once. The rearrangement uses TRBV12-3 or TRBV12-4 and TRBJ2-7, with 7 bases lining up with TRBD1. The CDR3 is made up of 13 amino acids. V lost 8 bases, J lost 6 bases, and 10 bases stayed unmatched. CDR3 coding DNA: TGTGCCAGCGTGTACAGGGGTTTGGGCGAGCAGTACTTC. This codes for CASVYRGLGEQYF.

The sample holds a few counts of this clonotype. The chain employs TRBV9 and TRBJ1-2; the D gene is possibly TRBD1 (6 bases). Germline V CDR1 and CDR2: SGDLS, YYNGEE. The CDR3 sequence is 13 residues long. V was pared by 5 bases and J by 4 bases, with 12 bases between. The chain's CDR3 is CASSAGTRYGYTF. CDR3 in DNA: TGTGCCAGCAGTGCCGGGACACGCTATGGCTACACCTTC.

The chain carries TRBV6-1 and TRBJ2-5, with TRBD2 matching 10 bases. The V gene's germline CDR1 is MNHNS and CDR2 SASEGT. The J segment lost 2 bases and the V segment lost 6 bases, leaving 6 bases of the junction unmatched. The CDR3 runs to 15 residues. The DNA of the CDR3 is TGTGCCAGCAGAGGACTAGCGGCCTCACAAGAGACCCAGTACTTC. This gives the protein CASRGLAASQETQYF.

The sample holds a few counts of this clonotype. CDR3 DNA sequence: TGCAGCGTGGACCACAAGCGGGAGGCGCAAGAGACCCAGTACTTC. Residues: CSVDHKREAQETQYF. V usage is TRBV29-1 and J usage is TRBJ2-5; TRBD2 matches 9 bases. CDR3 length: 15 amino acids. Germline CDR1 is SQVTM and CDR2 is ANQGSEA. The V and J ends lost 6 bases and 2 bases, in that order; junction bases with no gene match: 10.